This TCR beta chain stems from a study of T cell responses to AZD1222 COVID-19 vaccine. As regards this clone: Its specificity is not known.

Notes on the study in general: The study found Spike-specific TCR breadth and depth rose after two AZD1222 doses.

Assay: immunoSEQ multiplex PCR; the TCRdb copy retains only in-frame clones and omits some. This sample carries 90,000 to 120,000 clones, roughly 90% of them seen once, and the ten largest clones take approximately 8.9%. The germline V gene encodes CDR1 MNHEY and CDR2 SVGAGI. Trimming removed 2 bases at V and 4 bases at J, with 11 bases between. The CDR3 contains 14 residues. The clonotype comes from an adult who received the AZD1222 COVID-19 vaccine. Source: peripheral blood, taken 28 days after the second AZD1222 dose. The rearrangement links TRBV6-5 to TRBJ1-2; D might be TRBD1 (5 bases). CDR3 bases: TGTGCCAGCAGTTACGGTCAGGGCGCCTATGGCTACACCTTC. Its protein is CASSYGQGAYGYTF.